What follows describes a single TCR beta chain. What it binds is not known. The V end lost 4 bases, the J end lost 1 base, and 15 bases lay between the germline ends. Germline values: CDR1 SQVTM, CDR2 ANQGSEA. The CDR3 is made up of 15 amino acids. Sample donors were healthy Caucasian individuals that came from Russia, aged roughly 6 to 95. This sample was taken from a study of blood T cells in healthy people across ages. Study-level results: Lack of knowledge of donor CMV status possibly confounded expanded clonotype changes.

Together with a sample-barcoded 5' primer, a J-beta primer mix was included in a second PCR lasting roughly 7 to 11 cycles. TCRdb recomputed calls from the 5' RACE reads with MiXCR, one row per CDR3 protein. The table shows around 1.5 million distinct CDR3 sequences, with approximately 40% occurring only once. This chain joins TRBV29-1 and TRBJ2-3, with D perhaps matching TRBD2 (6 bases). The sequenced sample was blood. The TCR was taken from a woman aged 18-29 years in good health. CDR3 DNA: TGCAGCGTTGGAGTTCTAGCGACTGGCACAGATACGCAGTATTTT. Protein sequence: CSVGVLATGTDTQYF.